These T cell receptor beta chains were read from a single sample in a study of human T cells and chemical hapten exposure. TCRdb passed the RACE reads through MiXCR, listing each CDR3 protein once. The table lists about 98,000 distinct CDR3 sequences, 10% to 12% of them singletons. The input for sequencing was whole blood, taken in connection with sensitization to the hapten diphenylcyclopropenone (DPC). The receptor set was obtained from a woman aged 60 to 75 with alopecia areata. Some clones in this sample may be carry-over from other donors' samples. Each CDR3 is given with its conserved first and last residue. A D gene is named only where the DNA matches it firmly. Not all rows give a size; the values are once, few, many and, for expanded clones, a class.

j_call clone_size v_call cdr3_length d_call cdr3_aa cdr3_nt
TRBJ1-2 - TRBV10-3 13 - CAISESIGYGYTF TGTGCCATCAGTGAGTCTATAGGCTATGGCTACACCTTC
TRBJ2-1 few TRBV10-3 13 - CAISVGQSNEQFF TGTGCCATCAGTGTGGGGCAGAGCAATGAGCAGTTCTTC
TRBJ2-7 many TRBV6-5 14 - CASSPRGGSYEQYF TGTGCCAGCAGCCCAAGGGGGGGCTCCTACGAGCAGTACTTC
TRBJ2-1 - TRBV19 15 TRBD2 CASSFGTSGGAEQFF TGTGCCAGTAGTTTCGGGACTAGCGGGGGGGCCGAGCAGTTCTTC
TRBJ2-1 few TRBV9 16 TRBD2 CASSVISGGAYNEQFF TGTGCCAGCAGCGTTATAAGCGGGGGGGCCTACAATGAGCAGTTCTTC
TRBJ2-1 many TRBV7-2 16 TRBD2 CASSLLSGGGYNEQFF TGTGCCAGCAGCTTACTAAGCGGGGGGGGTTACAATGAGCAGTTCTTC
TRBJ2-5 many TRBV7-2 13 - CASSSGQKETQYF TGTGCCAGCAGCTCTGGACAGAAAGAGACCCAGTACTTC
TRBJ2-6 many TRBV27 18 TRBD1 CASNLRDREDPGANVLTF TGTGCCAGCAACCTCCGGGACAGGGAGGACCCTGGGGCCAACGTCCTGACTTTC
TRBJ2-5 many TRBV7-3 14 - CASSLGPSQETQYF TGTGCCAGCAGCTTGGGACCGAGCCAAGAGACCCAGTACTTC
TRBJ2-1 few TRBV11-2 16 TRBD2 CASSPRGSGAYNEQFF TGTGCCAGCAGCCCCCGGGGTAGCGGGGCATACAATGAGCAGTTCTTC
TRBJ2-1 few TRBV6-6 17 TRBD1 CASSSILGQGVDNEQFF TGTGCCAGCAGTTCGATCCTCGGACAGGGCGTAGACAATGAGCAGTTCTTC
TRBJ1-2 many TRBV7-3 12 - CASGPFKGGYTF TGTGCCAGCGGGCCCTTTAAGGGAGGCTACACCTTC
TRBJ1-4 few TRBV6-6 11 - CASSEQSGLFF TGTGCCAGCAGTGAGCAGAGCGGACTGTTTTTT
TRBJ1-2 many TRBV29-1 11 - CSVEQGYGYTF TGCAGCGTTGAGCAAGGTTATGGCTACACCTTC
TRBJ1-1 - TRBV29-1 14 - CSVLPTGLNTEAFF TGCAGCGTCCTACCGACGGGGTTGAACACTGAAGCTTTCTTT
TRBJ1-2 - TRBV5-4 16 - CASSLFGSTANYGYTF TGTGCCAGCAGCTTGTTCGGGAGCACCGCTAACTATGGCTACACCTTC
TRBJ2-2 many TRBV25-1 15 - CASSFMGSNTGELFF TGTGCCAGCAGCTTTATGGGGTCGAACACCGGGGAGCTGTTTTTT
TRBJ2-1 - TRBV6-2/TRBV6-3 15 - CASRPQVSYYNEQFF TGTGCCAGCAGACCACAGGTTAGCTATTACAATGAGCAGTTCTTC
TRBJ2-7 once TRBV18 16 TRBD1 CASSLSGQVSSYEQYF TGTGCCAGCTCATTATCCGGACAGGTCAGCTCCTACGAGCAGTACTTC
TRBJ2-5 many TRBV5-8 14 - CASSPGTDEETQYF TGTGCCAGCAGCCCCGGGACGGACGAAGAGACCCAGTACTTC
TRBJ2-3 many TRBV27 14 TRBD2 CASTGLAGGDTQYF TGTGCCAGCACGGGACTAGCGGGGGGAGATACGCAGTATTTT
TRBJ1-4 many TRBV15 16 - CATSRDGGDPNEKLFF TGTGCCACCAGCAGAGATGGCGGGGATCCTAATGAAAAACTGTTTTTT
TRBJ2-3 - TRBV20-1 16 - CSARGTGAGATDTQYF TGCAGTGCTAGAGGAACGGGGGCTGGGGCCACAGATACGCAGTATTTT
TRBJ1-5 many TRBV27 16 TRBD1 CASSSGQGASNQPQHF TGTGCCAGCAGTTCGGGACAGGGGGCCAGCAATCAGCCCCAGCATTTT
TRBJ2-1 - TRBV6-4 13 TRBD1 CASAGQGGGEQFF TGTGCCAGCGCTGGACAGGGGGGAGGTGAGCAGTTCTTC
TRBJ1-1 few TRBV9 14 - CASSGLVPNTEAFF TGTGCCAGCAGCGGACTGGTCCCGAACACTGAAGCTTTCTTT
TRBJ2-3 few TRBV7-9 14 - CASGRDISTDTQFF TGTGCCAGCGGCCGGGACATTAGCACAGATACGCAGTTTTTT
TRBJ2-1 - TRBV9 16 - CASSVGGRSSYNEQFF TGTGCCAGCAGCGTAGGGGGGCGAAGCTCCTACAATGAGCAGTTCTTC
TRBJ1-1 few TRBV20-1 16 - CSARVPLKGLNTEAFF TGCAGTGCTAGAGTCCCACTCAAGGGCCTGAACACTGAAGCTTTCTTT
TRBJ2-3 few TRBV5-5 13 - CASSGGHTDTQYF TGTGCCAGCAGCGGGGGTCACACAGATACGCAGTATTTT
TRBJ1-2 many TRBV7-8 12 - CASSLAQDGYTF TGTGCCAGCAGCTTAGCGCAGGATGGCTACACCTTC
TRBJ1-5 many TRBV30 14 - CAWSALDGDQPQHF TGTGCCTGGAGCGCCTTGGACGGAGATCAGCCCCAGCATTTT
TRBJ1-2 many TRBV20-1 14 TRBD1 CSARSYQGAGGYTF TGCAGTGCTAGATCTTACCAGGGGGCCGGAGGCTACACCTTC
TRBJ1-5 many TRBV21-1 20 - CASTKPPPPGQGSVLQPQHF TGTGCCAGCACTAAACCCCCGCCCCCGGGACAGGGGTCAGTACTACAGCCCCAGCATTTT
TRBJ1-1 many TRBV3-1 15 - CASSQDWRGGTEAFF TGTGCCAGCAGCCAAGATTGGAGGGGAGGGACTGAAGCTTTCTTT
TRBJ1-2 many TRBV7-9 15 - CASSSGVGQNYGYTF TGTGCCAGCAGCTCCGGAGTAGGGCAGAACTATGGCTACACCTTC
TRBJ2-1 few TRBV10-3 15 - CAIPETGTYNNEQFF TGTGCCATCCCGGAAACCGGGACTTACAACAATGAGCAGTTCTTC
TRBJ2-5 many TRBV6-5 16 - CASSQSGALVGETQYF TGTGCCAGCAGCCAGTCAGGGGCCCTCGTCGGGGAGACCCAGTACTTC
TRBJ2-1 few TRBV5-1 20 TRBD2 CASSRASLRGGHLSYNEQFF TGCGCCAGCAGCCGGGCCAGCTTGCGGGGGGGCCATTTGTCCTACAATGAGCAGTTCTTC
TRBJ2-2 few TRBV9 15 - CASSVEGRNTGELFF TGTGCCAGCAGCGTAGAGGGCAGGAACACCGGGGAGCTGTTTTTT
TRBJ1-4 many TRBV29-1 15 - CSVTEPGTPNEKLFF TGCAGCGTTACAGAACCGGGGACGCCTAATGAAAAACTGTTTTTT
TRBJ2-3 many TRBV11-1 16 TRBD2 CASSLSVAGYTDTQYF TGTGCCAGCAGCTTAAGCGTAGCGGGGTACACAGATACGCAGTATTTT
TRBJ2-5 - TRBV7-2 14 - CASSLDGTKETQYF TGTGCCAGCAGCTTAGACGGGACAAAAGAGACCCAGTACTTC
TRBJ1-1 many TRBV7-3 13 TRBD1 CASSPGQGAEAFF TGTGCCAGCAGCCCGGGACAGGGGGCTGAAGCTTTCTTT
TRBJ1-1 - TRBV20-1 13 TRBD1 CSASRTGDTEAFF TGCAGTGCTTCCAGGACAGGGGACACTGAAGCTTTCTTT
TRBJ1-1 - TRBV4-1 15 TRBD1 CASSGRQGARTEAFF TGCGCCAGCAGCGGCCGACAGGGGGCAAGAACTGAAGCTTTCTTT
TRBJ1-1 - TRBV29-1 14 TRBD1 CSVDAGGAGTEAFF TGCAGCGTCGACGCAGGGGGCGCGGGGACTGAAGCTTTCTTT
TRBJ1-4 - TRBV28 12 TRBD1 CASGTAPEKLFF TGTGCCTCAGGGACAGCCCCTGAAAAACTGTTTTTT
TRBJ1-2 many TRBV12-3/TRBV12-4 11 - CASSWQYGYTF TGTGCCAGCAGTTGGCAGTATGGCTACACCTTC
TRBJ1-2 few TRBV5-1 15 - CASSLGQGGGYGYTF TGCGCCAGCAGCTTGGGGCAGGGAGGAGGCTATGGCTACACCTTC
TRBJ1-1 - TRBV18 14 TRBD1 CASSPSDRGLGAFF TGTGCCAGCTCACCATCGGACAGGGGGCTCGGTGCTTTCTTT
TRBJ2-1 many TRBV5-1 15 - CASSAVPISYNEQFF TGCGCCAGCAGCGCTGTACCTATCTCCTACAATGAGCAGTTCTTC
TRBJ1-2 few TRBV29-1 13 TRBD1 CSGRTGGFYGYTF TGCAGCGGAAGAACAGGGGGCTTTTATGGCTACACCTTC
TRBJ2-7 few TRBV4-1 14 TRBD1 CASSQVGQAYEQYF TGCGCCAGCAGCCAAGTGGGACAGGCCTACGAGCAGTACTTC
TRBJ1-3 - TRBV7-2 15 - CASSFRDSTGNTIYF TGTGCCAGCAGCTTTCGCGACAGTACTGGAAACACCATATATTTT
TRBJ2-3 - TRBV6-6 13 - CASSEVRADTQYF TGTGCCAGCAGTGAAGTCCGGGCAGATACGCAGTATTTT